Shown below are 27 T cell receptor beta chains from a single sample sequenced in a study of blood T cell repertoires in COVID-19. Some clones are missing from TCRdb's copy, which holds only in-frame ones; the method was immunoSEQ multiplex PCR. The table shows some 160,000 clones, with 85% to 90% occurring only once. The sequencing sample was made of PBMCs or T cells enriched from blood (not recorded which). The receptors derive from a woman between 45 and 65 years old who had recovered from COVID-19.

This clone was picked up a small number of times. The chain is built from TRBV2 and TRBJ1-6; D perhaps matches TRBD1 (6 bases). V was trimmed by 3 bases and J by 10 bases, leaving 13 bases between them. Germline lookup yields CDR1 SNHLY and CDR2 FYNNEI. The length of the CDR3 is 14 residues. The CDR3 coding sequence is TGTGCCAGCAGTGATGGCAGGGGTTACTCACCCCTCCACTTT. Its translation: CASSDGRGYSPLHF.

The CDR3 protein is CASSIGTGGHEQYF. The CDR3 DNA reads TGTGCCAGTAGTATAGGGACAGGGGGGCACGAGCAGTACTTC. The gene calls are TRBV19 and TRBJ2-7, with TRBD1 identical over 10 bases. The V segment lost 1 base and the J segment 5 bases; nucleotides outside the gene matches: 2. The CDR3 contains 14 residues. The V gene's germline CDR1 is LNHDA and CDR2 SQIVND (reference sequence).

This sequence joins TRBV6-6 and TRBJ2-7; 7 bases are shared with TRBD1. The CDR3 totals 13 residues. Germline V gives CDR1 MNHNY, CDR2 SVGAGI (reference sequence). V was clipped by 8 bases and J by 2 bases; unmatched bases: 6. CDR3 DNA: TGTGCCAGCGATCTGGGGACAGCCTACGAGCAGTACTTC. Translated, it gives CASDLGTAYEQYF.

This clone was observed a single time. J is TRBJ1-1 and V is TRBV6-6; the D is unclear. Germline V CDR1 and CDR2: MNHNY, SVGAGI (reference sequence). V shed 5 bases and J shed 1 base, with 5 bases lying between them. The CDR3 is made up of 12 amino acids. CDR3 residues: CASSEGNTEAFF. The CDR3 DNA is TGTGCCAGCAGTGAGGGGAACACTGAAGCTTTCTTT.

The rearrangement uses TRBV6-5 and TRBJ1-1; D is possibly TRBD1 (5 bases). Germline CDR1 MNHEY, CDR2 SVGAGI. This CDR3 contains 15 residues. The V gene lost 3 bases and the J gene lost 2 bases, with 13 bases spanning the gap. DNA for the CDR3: TGTGCCAGCAGTTATGGCGGGGGGGGAAACACTGAAGCTTTCTTT. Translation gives CASSYGGGGNTEAFF.

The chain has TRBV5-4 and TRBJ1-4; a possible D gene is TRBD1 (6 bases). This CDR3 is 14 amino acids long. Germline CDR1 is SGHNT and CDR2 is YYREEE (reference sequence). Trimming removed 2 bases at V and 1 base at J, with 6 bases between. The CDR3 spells CASSFRGTNEKLFF. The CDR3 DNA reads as TGTGCCAGCAGCTTCAGGGGAACTAATGAAAAACTGTTTTTT.

CDR3 nucleotide sequence: TGTGCCAGTAGTTCCAACGGGAACACCGGGGAGCTGTTTTTT. It specifies CASSSNGNTGELFF. This chain connects TRBV19 to TRBJ2-2; D remains ambiguous. Trimming left V 5 bases short and J 1 base short, with 8 bases between. The CDR3 is 14 residues long. CDR1 LNHDA and CDR2 SQIVND come from the germline V gene (reference sequence).

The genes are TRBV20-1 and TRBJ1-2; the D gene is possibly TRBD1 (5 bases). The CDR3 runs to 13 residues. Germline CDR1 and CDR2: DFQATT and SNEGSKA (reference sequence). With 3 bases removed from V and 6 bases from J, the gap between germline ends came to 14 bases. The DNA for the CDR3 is TGCAGTGCTAGTATGGGGGGGAGGAATGGCTACACCTTC. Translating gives CSASMGGRNGYTF.

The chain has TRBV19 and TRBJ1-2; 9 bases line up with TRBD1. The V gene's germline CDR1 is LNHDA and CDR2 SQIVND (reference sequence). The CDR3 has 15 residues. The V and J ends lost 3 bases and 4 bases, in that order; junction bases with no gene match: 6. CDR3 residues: CASSIPGQGIYGYTF. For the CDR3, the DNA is TGTGCCAGTAGTATTCCGGGACAGGGCATCTATGGCTACACCTTC. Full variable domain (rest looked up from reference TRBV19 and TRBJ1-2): DGGITQSPKYLFRKEGQNVTLSCEQNLNHDAMYWYRQDPGQGLRLIYYSQIVNDFQKGDIAEGYSVSREKKESFPLTVTSAQKNPTAFYLCASSIPGQGIYGYTFGSGTRLTVV.

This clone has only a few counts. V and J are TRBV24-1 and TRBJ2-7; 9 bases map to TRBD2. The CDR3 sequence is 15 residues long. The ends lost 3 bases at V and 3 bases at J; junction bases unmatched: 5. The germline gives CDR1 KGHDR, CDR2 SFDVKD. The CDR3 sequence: CATSDPTSGSYEQYF. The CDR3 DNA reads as TGTGCCACCAGTGATCCGACTAGCGGAAGCTACGAGCAGTACTTC.

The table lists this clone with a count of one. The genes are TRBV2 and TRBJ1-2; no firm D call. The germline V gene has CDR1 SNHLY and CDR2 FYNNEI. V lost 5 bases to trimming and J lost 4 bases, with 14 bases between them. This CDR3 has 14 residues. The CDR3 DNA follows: TGTGCCAGCAGTCCGACTGCCGAAGGCTATGGCTACACCTTC. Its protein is CASSPTAEGYGYTF.

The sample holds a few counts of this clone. The CDR3 DNA is TGTGCCAGCAGTGCGAGTAGTGGTCTCTACGAGCAGTACTTC. Translating it yields CASSASSGLYEQYF. The V and J genes are TRBV6-2 or TRBV6-3 and TRBJ2-7; D gene uncertain. Germline V CDR1 and CDR2: MNHEY, SVGEGT. The V gene lost 5 bases and the J gene lost 3 bases, with 14 bases spanning the gap. The CDR3 is 14 residues long.

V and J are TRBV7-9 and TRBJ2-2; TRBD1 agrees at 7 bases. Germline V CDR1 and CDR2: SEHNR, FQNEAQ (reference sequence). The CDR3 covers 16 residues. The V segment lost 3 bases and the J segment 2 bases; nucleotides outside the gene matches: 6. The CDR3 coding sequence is TGTGCCAGCAGCTTGAGACAGGGCGGAAACACCGGGGAGCTGTTTTTT. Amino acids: CASSLRQGGNTGELFF. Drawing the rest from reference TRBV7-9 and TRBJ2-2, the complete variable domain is DTGVSQNPRHKITKRGQNVTFRCDPISEHNRLYWYRQTLGQGPEFLTYFQNEAQLEKSRLLSDRFSAERPKGSFSTLEIQRTEQGDSAMYLCASSLRQGGNTGELFFGEGSRLTVL.

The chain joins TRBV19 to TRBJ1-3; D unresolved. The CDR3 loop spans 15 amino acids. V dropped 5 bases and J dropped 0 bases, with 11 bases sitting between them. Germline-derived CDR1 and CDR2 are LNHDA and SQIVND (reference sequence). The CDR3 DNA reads TGTGCCAGTAGTGGACTGAGATACTCTGGAAACACCATATATTTT. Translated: CASSGLRYSGNTIYF.

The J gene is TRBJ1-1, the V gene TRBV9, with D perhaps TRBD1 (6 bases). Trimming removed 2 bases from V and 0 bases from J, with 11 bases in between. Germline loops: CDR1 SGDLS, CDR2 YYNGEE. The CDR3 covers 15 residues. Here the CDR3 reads CASSVLTGLNTEAFF. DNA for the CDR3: TGTGCCAGCAGCGTCTTGACAGGATTGAACACTGAAGCTTTCTTT.

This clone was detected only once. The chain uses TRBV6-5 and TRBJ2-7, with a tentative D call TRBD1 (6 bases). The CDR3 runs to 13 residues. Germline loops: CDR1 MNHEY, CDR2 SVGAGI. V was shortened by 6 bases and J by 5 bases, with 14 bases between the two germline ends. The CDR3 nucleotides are TGTGCCAGCAGAAGGAACAGGGAGCACGAGCAGTACTTC. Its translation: CASRRNREHEQYF.

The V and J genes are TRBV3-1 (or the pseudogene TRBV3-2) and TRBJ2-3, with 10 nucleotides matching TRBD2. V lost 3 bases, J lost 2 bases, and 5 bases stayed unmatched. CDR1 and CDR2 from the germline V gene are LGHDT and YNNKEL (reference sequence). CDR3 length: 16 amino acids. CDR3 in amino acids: CASSHIAGGLTDTQYF. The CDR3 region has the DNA TGTGCCAGCAGCCATATAGCGGGGGGCCTCACAGATACGCAGTATTTT.

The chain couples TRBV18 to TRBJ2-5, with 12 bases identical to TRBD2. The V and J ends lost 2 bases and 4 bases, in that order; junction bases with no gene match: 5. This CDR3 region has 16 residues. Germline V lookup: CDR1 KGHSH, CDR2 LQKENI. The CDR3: CASSPAILAGGETQYF. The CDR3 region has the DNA TGTGCCAGCTCACCAGCCATACTAGCGGGGGGAGAGACCCAGTACTTC.

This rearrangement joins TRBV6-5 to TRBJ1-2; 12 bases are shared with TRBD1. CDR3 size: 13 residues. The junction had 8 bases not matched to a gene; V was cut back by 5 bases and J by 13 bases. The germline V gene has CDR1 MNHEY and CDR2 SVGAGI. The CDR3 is CASSPGQGARGTF. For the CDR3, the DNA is TGTGCCAGCAGTCCGGGACAGGGGGCTCGGGGCACCTTC.

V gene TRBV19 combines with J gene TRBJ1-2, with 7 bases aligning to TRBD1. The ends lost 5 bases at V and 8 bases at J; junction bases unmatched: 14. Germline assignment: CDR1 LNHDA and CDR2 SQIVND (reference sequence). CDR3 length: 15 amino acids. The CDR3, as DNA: TGTGCCAGTAGTCTCCTCGTGTGGACAGGAGAAGGCTACACCTTC. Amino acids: CASSLLVWTGEGYTF. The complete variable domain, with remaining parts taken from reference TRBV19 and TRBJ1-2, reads DGGITQSPKYLFRKEGQNVTLSCEQNLNHDAMYWYRQDPGQGLRLIYYSQIVNDFQKGDIAEGYSVSREKKESFPLTVTSAQKNPTAFYLCASSLLVWTGEGYTFGSGTRLTVV.

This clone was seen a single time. The CDR3 sequence is CASRRANYGYTF. In DNA form, the CDR3 reads TGTGCCAGCAGGAGAGCTAACTATGGCTACACCTTC. This rearrangement joins TRBV2 to TRBJ1-2; no firm D call. Trimming shortened V by 6 bases and J by 0 bases, and 5 bases separated the two germline ends. The CDR3 has 12 residues. Germline loops: CDR1 SNHLY, CDR2 FYNNEI.

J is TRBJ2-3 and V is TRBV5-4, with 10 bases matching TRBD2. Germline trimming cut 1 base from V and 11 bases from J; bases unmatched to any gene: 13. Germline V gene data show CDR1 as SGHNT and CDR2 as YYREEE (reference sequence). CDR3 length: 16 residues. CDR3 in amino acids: CASSLSTSGAAGRQYF. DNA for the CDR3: TGTGCCAGCAGCTTGAGCACTAGCGGGGCGGCAGGGAGGCAGTATTTT.

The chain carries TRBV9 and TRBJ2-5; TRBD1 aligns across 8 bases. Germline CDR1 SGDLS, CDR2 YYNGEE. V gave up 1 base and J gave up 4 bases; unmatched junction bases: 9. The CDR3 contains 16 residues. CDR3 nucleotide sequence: TGTGCCAGCAGCGTAACCCCGACAGGGGTTGGAGAGACCCAGTACTTC. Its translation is CASSVTPTGVGETQYF.

CDR3 sequence reads: CASSFSGGADTQYF. In DNA, the CDR3 is TGTGCCAGCAGCTTTAGCGGGGGGGCAGATACGCAGTATTTT. The rearrangement uses TRBV7-3 and TRBJ2-3, with 11 bases identical to TRBD2. The trim removed 3 bases at V and 4 bases at J, leaving 0 bases unmatched. The germline gives CDR1 SGHTA, CDR2 FQGTGA. The CDR3 loop spans 14 amino acids. Complete variable domain (other parts from reference TRBV7-3 and TRBJ2-3): GAGVSQTPSNKVTEKGKYVELRCDPISGHTALYWYRQSLGQGPEFLIYFQGTGAADDSGLPNDRFFAVRPEGSVSTLKIQRTERGDSAVYLCASSFSGGADTQYFGPGTRLTVL.

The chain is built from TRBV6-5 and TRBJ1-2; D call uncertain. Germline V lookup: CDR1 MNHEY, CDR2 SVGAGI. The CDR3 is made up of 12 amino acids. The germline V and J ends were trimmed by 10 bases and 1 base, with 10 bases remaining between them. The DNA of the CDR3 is TGTGCCACCCTAGACGGTAACTATGGCTACACCTTC. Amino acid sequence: CATLDGNYGYTF.

The CDR3 nucleotides read TGTGCCAGCTCTAGCGGGGGGGCCCAGGGAGAGACCCAGTACTTC. Translation: CASSSGGAQGETQYF. The chain joins TRBV6-4 to TRBJ2-5, with 12 bases that match TRBD2. The CDR3 length is 15 residues. CDR1 MRHNA and CDR2 SNTAGT come from the germline V gene. Unmatched junction bases numbered 8, after V lost 8 bases and J lost 4 bases.

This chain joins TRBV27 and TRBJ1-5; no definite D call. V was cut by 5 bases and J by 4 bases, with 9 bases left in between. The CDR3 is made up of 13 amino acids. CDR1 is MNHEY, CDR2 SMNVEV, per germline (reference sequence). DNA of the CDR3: TGTGCCAGCAGTGAAGTGCGGAATCAGCCCCAGCATTTT. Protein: CASSEVRNQPQHF.